The 20 T cell receptor beta chains listed next were all sequenced from one sample in a study of molecular identifiers for immune sequencing clone quantification. Each CDR3 protein is one row after TCRdb ran MiXCR on the PCR reads. This table has some 100,000 distinct CDR3 sequences, roughly a third appearing once. Sequenced input: naive CD8+ T cells from blood, with Jurkat cell RNA spiked in. Subset here: FACS-sorted CD8+CD4-CCR7+CD45RA+ naive T cells. The source of these receptors is a human donor in good health. Some libraries in this study had Jurkat cell RNA spiked in.

As regards this clonotype: Given a much more abundant clone one base away, this may be a read error. The chain joins TRBV6-2 or TRBV6-3 to TRBJ2-2; the D is unclear. This CDR3 comprises 14 residues. V was shortened by 6 bases and J by 6 bases, with 14 bases between the two germline ends. Germline CDR1 reads MNHEY; CDR2 reads SVGEGT. The CDR3 DNA is TGTGCCAGCAGCCTACCGAGCCGATCCGGGGAGCTGTTTTTT. Its protein is CASSLPSRSGELFF.

This clonotype was detected only a few times. The chain links TRBV28 to TRBJ1-1; D ambiguous. This CDR3 spans 16 amino acids. V lost 5 bases and J lost 4, with 20 bases in between. Per the germline V gene, CDR1 is MDHEN and CDR2 is SYDVKM. CDR3 sequence: CASSPNFGVVSTEAFF. The CDR3 DNA follows: TGTGCCAGCAGTCCGAATTTTGGGGTGGTGAGCACTGAAGCTTTCTTT.

The chain combines TRBV29-1 with TRBJ2-7; a possible D gene is TRBD2 (5 bases). This CDR3 region has 13 residues. Germline V gives CDR1 SQVTM, CDR2 ANQGSEA. Trimming stripped 7 bases from V and 3 bases from J, with 16 bases between. The DNA of the CDR3 is TGCAGCGCGAAGGGCGGGCGGAACTACGAGCAGTACTTC. Translating it yields CSAKGGRNYEQYF.

The chain joins TRBV6-2 or TRBV6-3 to TRBJ1-1; D perhaps matches TRBD1 (6 bases). Looked up from germline, CDR1 is MNHEY and CDR2 is SVGEGT. V gave up 2 bases and J gave up 4 bases, with 14 bases separating them. The CDR3 totals 15 residues. The CDR3 DNA follows: TGTGCCAGCAGTTACGGGGGGGCTGGTGGCACTGAAGCTTTCTTT. The encoded protein is CASSYGGAGGTEAFF.

About this clonotype: This could be a read error, since a much larger clone is one nucleotide away. The chain combines TRBV3-1 with TRBJ2-4; D call uncertain. Germline V gene data show CDR1 as LGHDT and CDR2 as YNNKEL (reference sequence). The CDR3 totals 15 residues. The CDR3 loop is CVSSQEAVTKNIQYF. In nucleotides, the CDR3 is TGTGTCAGCAGCCAAGAAGCCGTCACGAAAAACATTCAGTACTTC. The variable domain in full, completed from reference TRBV3-1 and TRBJ2-4, reads DTAVSQTPKYLVTQMGNDKSIKCEQNLGHDTMYWYKQDSKKFLKIMFSYNNKELIINETVPNRFSPKSPDKAHLNLHINSLELGDSAVYFCVSSQEAVTKNIQYFGAGTRLSVL.

A remark on this clonotype: The junction shows a germline mismatch at one end, possibly a read error. The chain is built from TRBV6-2 or TRBV6-3 and TRBJ2-4; D is unclear. This CDR3 is 15 amino acids long. Germline V gives CDR1 MNHEY, CDR2 SVGEGT. This CDR3 is CASRGGALAKNIQHF. CDR3 in DNA: TGTGCCAGCAGAGGCGGCGCTTTAGCCAAAAACATTCAGCACTTC.

V is TRBV4-3 and J is TRBJ2-5; the D is unclear. This CDR3 comprises 14 residues. V was trimmed by 1 base and J by 4 bases, leaving 10 bases between them. Germline assignment: CDR1 LGHNA and CDR2 YSLEER. For the CDR3, the DNA is TGCGCCAGCAGCCAAGGGTTAGTGGGAGAGACCCAGTACTTC. It codes for CASSQGLVGETQYF.

To note about this clonotype: Just one base apart from a much larger clone, this may be a read error. V is TRBV7-9 and J is TRBJ1-1; D ambiguous. Trimming took 11 bases from V and 2 from J, leaving 6 bases between them. The germline V gene encodes CDR1 SEHNR and CDR2 FQNEAQ (reference sequence). The CDR3 spans 10 residues. Here the CDR3 DNA reads TGTGCCGTCTCAAACACTGAAGCTTTCTTT. Its translation: CAVSNTEAFF.

With regard to this clonotype: The missing conserved phenylalanine or tryptophan at the end of this CDR3 makes a read error likely. The V call is TRBV5-1, the J call TRBJ2-7, with TRBD1 identical over 9 bases. This CDR3 comprises 17 residues. Trimming cost V 4 bases and J 0 bases; bases outside gene matches: 11. Germline V gene sequence: CDR1 SGHRS, CDR2 YFSETQ. CDR3 in amino acids: CASSRTNGQGYSYEQYI. The CDR3 nucleotides are TGCGCCAGCAGCAGGACCAACGGACAGGGGTACTCCTACGAGCAGTACATC.

The chain uses TRBV4-3 and TRBJ2-3; unclear D gene. V lost 0 bases and J lost 4, with 8 bases in between. CDR1 and CDR2 (germline): LGHNA, YSLEER. This CDR3 comprises 14 residues. The CDR3 DNA reads as TGCGCCAGCAGCCAAGAAGCAGCCCCAGATACGCAGTATTTT. It encodes CASSQEAAPDTQYF.

This clonotype showed up just a few times. The chain has TRBV29-1 and TRBJ1-1; no reliable D call. The germline gives CDR1 SQVTM, CDR2 ANQGSEA. Between the trimmed V and J ends, which lost 6 bases and 1 base, there was a span of 12 bases. The CDR3 runs 13 residues. This chain's CDR3 is CSVPGHTNTEAFF. CDR3 nucleotide sequence: TGCAGCGTCCCCGGCCATACGAACACTGAAGCTTTCTTT.

Only a few counts were recorded for this clonotype. The V call is TRBV20-1, the J call TRBJ2-1; TRBD2 matches at 8 bases. V shed 5 bases, J shed 6 bases, and the junction held 9 bases outside the gene matches. Germline CDR1 is DFQATT and CDR2 is SNEGSKA (reference sequence). This CDR3 is 14 amino acids long. This CDR3 is CSARPGLVSNEQFF. The CDR3 nucleotides are TGCAGTGCTCGCCCGGGACTAGTATCCAATGAGCAGTTCTTC.

The rearrangement uses TRBV7-9 and TRBJ2-1; 7 nucleotides line up with TRBD2. Germline trimming cut 5 bases from V and 3 bases from J; bases unmatched to any gene: 4. CDR3 length: 14 residues. Looked up from germline, CDR1 is SEHNR and CDR2 is FQNEAQ (reference sequence). The CDR3 bases are TGTGCCAGCAGCCCGCGGGACTACTACAATGAGCAGTTCTTC. Translation: CASSPRDYYNEQFF.

V and J are TRBV9 and TRBJ2-2, with TRBD2 matching over 9 bases. Germline V lookup: CDR1 SGDLS, CDR2 YYNGEE. This CDR3 contains 15 residues. V gave up 2 bases and J gave up 6 bases; unmatched junction bases: 5. The CDR3 nucleotides read TGTGCCAGCAGCGTGGGCGGGAGGGCTCCCGGGGAGCTGTTTTTT. Translated: CASSVGGRAPGELFF. Full variable domain (missing parts from reference TRBV9 and TRBJ2-2): DSGVTQTPKHLITATGQRVTLRCSPRSGDLSVYWYQQSLDQGLQFLIQYYNGEERAKGNILERFSAQQFPDLHSELNLSSLELGDSALYFCASSVGGRAPGELFFGEGSRLTVL.

This clonotype was detected many times. The V gene is TRBV19, the J gene TRBJ2-4; D is unresolved. Looked up from germline, CDR1 is LNHDA and CDR2 is SQIVND (reference sequence). Trimming removed 4 bases at V and 7 bases at J, with 17 bases between. The CDR3 is 15 residues long. The CDR3 region has the DNA TGTGCCAGTAGTACCCGACGGACGTGGCAGAACATTCAGTACTTC. Its protein is CASSTRRTWQNIQYF.

This chain uses TRBV3-1 with TRBJ2-4; possible D gene TRBD2, 6 bases. CDR1 and CDR2 from the germline V gene are LGHDT and YNNKEL (reference sequence). V lost 4 bases, J lost 1 base, and 26 bases lay in between. The CDR3 contains 20 residues. The CDR3 bases are TGTGCCAGCAGCCGAAGCGGGCTAGCGTCCATGGAGGGGGCCAAAAACATTCAGTACTTC. The encoded protein is CASSRSGLASMEGAKNIQYF.

The chain employs TRBV20-1 and TRBJ2-1; TRBD2 aligns across 7 bases. Germline V CDR1 and CDR2: DFQATT, SNEGSKA (reference sequence). V lost 1 base, J lost 4 bases, and 19 bases stayed unmatched. The CDR3 has 19 amino acids. The CDR3 bases are TGCAGTGCTAGAGGAGGGGCTAATTGGCGGGAGAGCTATTACAATGAGCAGTTCTTC. Its protein is CSARGGANWRESYYNEQFF.

With respect to this clonotype: This may stem from a read error, because a much larger clone lies one nucleotide away. Since the CDR3 does not end with the conserved phenylalanine or tryptophan, this likely comes from a read error. The chain recombines TRBV28 with TRBJ2-5, with no clear D. Trimming shortened V by 1 base and J by 3 bases, and 6 bases separated the two germline ends. Germline lookup yields CDR1 MDHEN and CDR2 SYDVKM. The CDR3 runs to 13 residues. The CDR3 here is CASSLLGKETQYL. The DNA for the CDR3 is TGTGCCAGCAGTTTATTAGGGAAAGAGACCCAGTACCTC.

As concerns this clonotype: At one of its ends the junction is not consistent with the germline gene, which may arise from a read error. The chain combines TRBV29-1 with TRBJ2-2; D possibly matches TRBD1 or TRBD2 (6 bases each). The CDR3 runs 16 residues. Germline CDR1 SQVTM, CDR2 ANQGSEA. The CDR3, as DNA: TGCAGCGTTCGGGTCTTGGGGGGCCTCGACACCGGGGAGCTGCTTTTT. This encodes CSVRVLGGLDTGELLF.

The chain joins TRBV7-8 to TRBJ2-7; no definite D call. V lost 5 bases and J 9 bases, leaving 20 bases between the germline ends. The CDR3 totals 14 residues. CDR1 and CDR2 (germline): SGHVS, FQNEAQ. As DNA, the CDR3 is TGTGCCAGCAGCCCTACTGGCCGCACCGACGCGCAGTACTTC. It is translated as CASSPTGRTDAQYF.